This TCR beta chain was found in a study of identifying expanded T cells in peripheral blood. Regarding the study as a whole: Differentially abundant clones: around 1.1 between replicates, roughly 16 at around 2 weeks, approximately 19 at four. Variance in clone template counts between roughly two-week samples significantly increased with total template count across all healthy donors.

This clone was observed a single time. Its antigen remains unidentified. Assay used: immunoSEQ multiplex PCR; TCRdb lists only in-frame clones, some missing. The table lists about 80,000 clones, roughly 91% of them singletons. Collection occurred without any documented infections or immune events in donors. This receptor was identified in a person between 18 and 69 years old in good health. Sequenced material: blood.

The CDR3 region is CASSYDPTYEQYF. In DNA form, the CDR3 reads TGTGCCAGCAGCTACGACCCTACCTACGAGCAGTACTTC. The chain combines TRBV7-9 with TRBJ2-7, with D hard to call. CDR1 and CDR2 (germline): SEHNR, FQNEAQ (reference sequence). Trimming took 4 bases from V and 2 from J, leaving 9 bases between them. The CDR3 is 13 amino acids.